Following are 22 T cell receptor beta chains from one sample sequenced in a study of T cell clonality in common variable immunodeficiency. Generated by immunoSEQ multiplex PCR, the TCRdb table keeps only in-frame clones and is missing some. In total the sample includes 45,000 to 60,000 clones, none of them seen once. The sequencing input was peripheral blood mononuclear cells. Source of these receptors: a person between 18 and 70 years old in good health.

This clone was seen repeatedly, ten times or more. The read comes to an end 3 residues before the CDR3 does, leaving the germline J gene to fill in the end. The gene calls are TRBV13 and TRBJ1-6, with 8 bases identical to TRBD1. There are 16 residues in the CDR3. V lost 5 bases and J lost 6; bases outside the gene matches: 9. Germline CDR1 is PRHDT and CDR2 is FYEKMQ (reference sequence). Incomplete CDR3 DNA: TGTGCCAGCAGCCCAGAGGGACAGGAGGGTAATTCACCC. This encodes CASSPEGQEGNSP. The complete CDR3 reads CASSPEGQEGNSPLHF.

Many counts were recorded for this clone. With the read ending 3 residues before the CDR3 end, the germline J gene is used to fill in that end. The chain is built from TRBV30 and TRBJ2-7, with 10 bases lining up with TRBD2. This CDR3 has 14 amino acids. V was clipped by 4 bases and J by 5 bases; unmatched bases: 8. Germline loops: CDR1 GTSNPN, CDR2 SVGIG (reference sequence). CDR3 sequence reads: CAWTLGLAYHEQYF. Partial CDR3 DNA: TGTGCCTGGACGCTGGGACTAGCGTACCACGAG.

This clone was observed many times. The CDR3 goes on 3 residues after the read ends, and that part is filled in from the germline J gene. The V and J genes are TRBV9 and TRBJ2-6, with TRBD1 identical over 7 bases. The J segment lost 0 bases and the V segment lost 4 bases, leaving 4 bases of the junction unmatched. There are 16 residues in the CDR3. Per germline, CDR1 SGDLS and CDR2 YYNGEE. CDR3 loop: CASSPRQGSGANVLTF. CDR3 DNA (partial): TGTGCCAGCAGCCCCCGACAGGGCTCTGGGGCCAACGTC.

Details on this clone: A much larger clone is a single base away; this may be a read error. Incomplete CDR3 DNA: TGTGCCAGCAGCAGCAGGGATAGCAATCAGCCG. Its translation: CASSSRDSNQP. The complete CDR3 protein is CASSSRDSNQPQYF. This chain links TRBV7-9 with TRBJ2-3, with D possibly matching TRBD1 (5 bases). With the read ending 3 residues before the CDR3 end, the germline J gene is used to fill in that end. Germline V lookup: CDR1 SEHNR, CDR2 FQNEAQ (reference sequence). This CDR3 contains 14 residues.

As concerns this clone: The read ends 3 residues before the CDR3 terminus; that terminus is restored from the germline J gene. V gene TRBV19 combines with J gene TRBJ2-7, with TRBD1 matching 9 bases. The CDR3 loop spans 16 amino acids. CDR1 is LNHDA, CDR2 SQIVND, per germline (reference sequence). V lost 3 bases to trimming and J lost 2 bases; unmatched junction nucleotides: 8. The CDR3 reads CASSMFSGQGPYEQYF. CDR3 bases read: TGTGCCAGTAGTATGTTCTCGGGACAGGGACCCTACGAG.

This clone was recorded at least ten times. The read ends 3 residues shy of where the CDR3 ends; the end is completed using the germline J gene. The chain couples TRBV18 to TRBJ1-2; 7 positions match TRBD1. This CDR3 has 14 amino acids. Germline CDR1 reads KGHSH; CDR2 reads LQKENI. CDR3 sequence reads: CASSTQEGAEGYTF. The sequenced CDR3 bases are TGTGCCAGCTCCACCCAGGAGGGGGCGGAAGGC.

In this sample, this clone turned up many times. The read comes to an end 3 residues before the CDR3 does, leaving the germline J gene to fill in the end. This chain uses TRBV6-2 or TRBV6-3 with TRBJ1-2; the D is unclear. The V end was cut by 4 bases, the J end by 7 bases, with 13 bases between. Germline V lookup: CDR1 MNHEY, CDR2 SVGEGT. This CDR3 is built from 13 residues. CDR3 residues: CASSFRVGGGYTF. The sequenced CDR3 bases are TGTGCCAGCAGTTTTAGGGTCGGAGGTGGC.

This clone was seen many times. From the germline J gene comes the end of the CDR3, since the read stops 3 residues before it. The V call is TRBV5-1, the J call TRBJ2-7; 11 nucleotides line up with TRBD1. The V segment lost 4 bases and the J segment 4 bases; nucleotides outside the gene matches: 4. There are 14 residues in the CDR3. Per the germline V gene, CDR1 is SGHRS and CDR2 is YFSETQ. Incomplete CDR3 DNA: TGCGCCAGCAGCGCGGGACAGGGGGGATACGAG. Translation gives CASSAGQGGYE. The whole CDR3 is CASSAGQGGYEQYF.

Comment on this clone: Sequencing ends 3 residues short of the CDR3 end; the germline J gene provides the rest. This sequence joins TRBV20-1 and TRBJ1-5; the D gene is possibly TRBD1 (5 bases). V lost 3 bases and J 8 bases, leaving 14 bases between the germline ends. CDR1 and CDR2 from the germline V gene are DFQATT and SNEGSKA (reference sequence). The CDR3 is made up of 13 amino acids. The CDR3: CSARGREVEPQHF. The DNA read from the CDR3 is TGCAGTGCTAGGGGCAGGGAGGTTGAGCCC.

This clone has a count of ten or more. The read halts 3 residues ahead of the CDR3 end, with the missing end drawn from the germline J gene. V usage is TRBV20-1 and J usage is TRBJ2-7, with TRBD1 as a possible D gene (5 bases). Trimming removed 3 bases from V and 3 bases from J, with 6 bases in between. The V gene's germline CDR1 is DFQATT and CDR2 SNEGSKA (reference sequence). CDR3 length equals 11 residues. CDR3 DNA (partial): TGCAGTGCTAGGGACAACTACGAG. This gives the protein CSARDNYE. The complete CDR3 protein is CSARDNYEQYF.

This clone occurred many times. Read sequence stops 3 residues before the CDR3 end, and the germline J gene provides the missing end. The chain uses TRBV30 and TRBJ1-1; D unresolved. Germline-derived CDR1 and CDR2 are GTSNPN and SVGIG (reference sequence). The CDR3 is made up of 10 amino acids. Between the trimmed V and J ends, which lost 6 bases and 6 bases, there was a span of 8 bases. Incomplete CDR3 DNA: TGTGCCTGCGCGCGGGCTGAA. Its protein is CACARAE. The full CDR3 protein reads CACARAEAFF.

The sample holds a few counts of this clone. Since a far larger clone is one base different, this is likely a read error. The missing CDR3 end, 3 residues past where the read stops, is filled in from the germline J gene. V gene TRBV6-2 or TRBV6-3 combines with J gene TRBJ2-3, with D possibly being TRBD2 (5 bases). The germline CDR1 and CDR2 sequences are MNHEY and SVGEGT. This CDR3 region has 15 residues. The CDR3 reads CGSSYSVDSPGAQYF. The sequenced part of the CDR3 DNA is TGTGGCAGCAGTTACTCGGTGGACTCCCCCGGAGCG.

This clone was found many times. The CDR3 end is not reached by the read, which stops 3 residues before it; the germline J gene fills it in. The rearrangement uses TRBV20-1 and TRBJ2-7; 8 nucleotides match TRBD2. The CDR3 spans 14 residues. Trimming cost V 0 bases and J 5 bases; bases outside gene matches: 6. Germline V lookup: CDR1 DFQATT, CDR2 SNEGSKA (reference sequence). The covered CDR3 bases are TGCAGTGCTAGAGACGGGACTAGTGTTAACGAG. This codes for CSARDGTSVNE. The CDR3 in full is CSARDGTSVNEQYF.

This clone was picked up many times. Read data end 3 residues before the CDR3 end; the end is taken from the germline J gene. The gene calls are TRBV5-1 and TRBJ2-7, with a tentative D call TRBD1 (5 bases). Trimming cost V 0 bases and J 2 bases, with 6 bases left between them. The CDR3 is 13 amino acids. CDR1 is SGHRS and CDR2 is YFSETQ in the germline V gene. The chain's CDR3 is CASSLEQAYEQYF. CDR3 bases read: TGCGCCAGCAGCTTGGAACAGGCCTACGAG.

This clone was picked up many times. The CDR3 end falls 3 residues outside the read, so it is completed with the germline J gene. The chain employs TRBV6-2 or TRBV6-3 and TRBJ1-5, with a weak D call TRBD1 (6 bases). This CDR3 spans 17 amino acids. Trimming took 6 bases from V and 6 from J, leaving 24 bases between them. From germline, CDR1 is MNHEY and CDR2 SVGEGT. Incomplete CDR3 DNA: TGTGCCAGCAGGCGAGTGACCGGGACAACATTGGGTCAGCCC. Translation: CASRRVTGTTLGQP. The entire CDR3 protein is CASRRVTGTTLGQPQHF.

This clone was recorded at least ten times. Read data end 3 residues before the CDR3 end; the end is taken from the germline J gene. J is TRBJ2-3 and V is TRBV6-2 or TRBV6-3, with 8 nucleotides matching TRBD2. The CDR3 is made up of 14 amino acids. V shed 5 bases and J 6 bases; nucleotides not matched to a gene: 7. CDR1 is MNHEY and CDR2 is SVGEGT in the germline V gene. The CDR3 here is CASSMGLGSDTQYF. CDR3 bases read: TGTGCCAGCAGTATGGGACTAGGATCGGATACG.

About this clone: Sequencing ends 3 residues short of the CDR3 end; the germline J gene provides the rest. The chain employs TRBV11-2 and TRBJ1-6; the match to TRBD1 covers 7 bases. Germline values: CDR1 SGHAT, CDR2 FQNNGV. This CDR3 comprises 15 residues. J gave up 6 bases and V 0 bases, and 2 bases lay outside the gene matches. CDR3 protein: CASSLEGQFNSPLHF. The DNA read from the CDR3 is TGTGCCAGCAGCTTAGAGGGACAGTTTAATTCACCC.

The sample holds many counts of this clone. The CDR3 goes on 3 residues after the read ends, and that part is filled in from the germline J gene. This rearrangement joins TRBV5-6 to TRBJ1-5, with a weak D call TRBD1 (6 bases). The V and J ends lost 1 base and 6 bases respectively, with 14 bases between them. The CDR3 covers 15 residues. Germline V gives CDR1 SGHDT, CDR2 YYEEEE. The CDR3 loop is CASSLRRGGSQPQHF. The part of the CDR3 DNA that was read is TGTGCCAGCAGCTTGAGGAGGGGGGGAAGTCAGCCC.

In this sample, this clone turned up many times. The CDR3 loop reads CASSEGADRWYTGELFF. The sequenced part of the CDR3 DNA is TGTGCCAGCAGTGAAGGGGCCGACAGGTGGTACACCGGGGAG. J is TRBJ2-2 and V is TRBV6-1, with a weak D call TRBD1 (6 bases). The read terminates 3 residues before the CDR3 end, so the remaining end is supplied by the germline J gene. Germline CDR1 and CDR2: MNHNS and SASEGT. The CDR3 is 17 residues long. Trimming pared 1 base from V and 3 bases from J, leaving 15 bases between.

The sample holds many counts of this clone. The read falls 3 residues short of the CDR3 end, and the missing part is taken from the germline J gene. The V and J genes are TRBV30 and TRBJ1-4; no clear D. V gave up 0 bases and J gave up 4 bases, with 9 bases separating them. Germline V gene lookup returns CDR1 GTSNPN and CDR2 SVGIG (reference sequence). This CDR3 spans 14 amino acids. The chain's CDR3 is CAWSVGQINEKLFF. CDR3 DNA, as far as it was read: TGTGCCTGGAGTGTAGGGCAGATTAATGAAAAA.

The table lists this clone with many counts. The read terminates 3 residues before the CDR3 end, so the remaining end is supplied by the germline J gene. The genes are TRBV5-1 and TRBJ2-3; 10 bases line up with TRBD1. The V gene end was trimmed by 3 bases and the J gene end by 5 bases; junction bases not matched to a gene: 9. The CDR3 runs 16 residues. Germline V gene sequence: CDR1 SGHRS, CDR2 YFSETQ. CDR3: CASSSADRGFIDTQYF. The DNA read from the CDR3 is TGCGCCAGCAGCTCGGCGGACAGGGGGTTTATAGATACG.

This clone came up many times. The DNA ends 3 residues before the CDR3 does, and the rest of the CDR3 is filled in from the germline J gene. V usage is TRBV2 and J usage is TRBJ1-2, with D hard to call. The V and J ends lost 7 bases and 4 bases respectively, with 16 bases between them. This CDR3 contains 14 residues. Looked up from germline, CDR1 is SNHLY and CDR2 is FYNNEI. CDR3 loop: CASTGTEPAYGYTF. CDR3 DNA, as far as it was read: TGTGCCAGCACAGGAACCGAACCCGCCTATGGC.